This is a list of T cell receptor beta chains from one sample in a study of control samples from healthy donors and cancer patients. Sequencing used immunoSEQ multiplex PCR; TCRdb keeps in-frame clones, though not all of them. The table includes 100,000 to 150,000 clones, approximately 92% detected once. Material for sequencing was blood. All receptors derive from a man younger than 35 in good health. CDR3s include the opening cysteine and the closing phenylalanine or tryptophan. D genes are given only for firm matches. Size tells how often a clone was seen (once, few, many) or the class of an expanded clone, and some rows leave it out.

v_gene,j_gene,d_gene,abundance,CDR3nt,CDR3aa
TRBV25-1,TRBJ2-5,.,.,TGTGCCAGCAGTGAAGGACTTCAGGGGACCCAGTACTTC,CASSEGLQGTQYF
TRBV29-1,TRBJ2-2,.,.,TGCAGCGTTGGGGGGAACACCGGGGAGCTGTTTTTT,CSVGGNTGELFF
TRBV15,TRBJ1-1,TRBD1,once,TGTGCCACCAGCGGTATACTAACAGGGGACGCAACGTCTGACACTGAAGCTTTCTTT,CATSGILTGDATSDTEAFF
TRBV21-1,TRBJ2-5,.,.,TGTGCCAGCAGTCACGGGACTCCGCAGGAAGAGACCCAGTACTTC,CASSHGTPQEETQYF
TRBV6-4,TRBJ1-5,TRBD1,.,TGTGCCAGCAGTGACCTGGGACAGGGGGTAGGTCAGCCCCAGCATTTT,CASSDLGQGVGQPQHF
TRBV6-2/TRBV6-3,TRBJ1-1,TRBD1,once,TGTGCCAGCAGTTGGGGGACAGGGAACACTGAAGCTTTCTTT,CASSWGTGNTEAFF
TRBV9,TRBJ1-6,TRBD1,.,TGTGCCAGCAGCGCTAGGGACAGGGATTATTCACCCCTCCACTTT,CASSARDRDYSPLHF
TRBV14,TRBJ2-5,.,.,TGTGCCAGCAGCAGCCTGGACAGCAAACAAGAGACCCAGTACTTC,CASSSLDSKQETQYF
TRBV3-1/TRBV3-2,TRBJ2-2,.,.,TGTGCCAGCAGTCCTGGCCCTTCGGGGGACGCCGGGGAGCTGTTTTTT,CASSPGPSGDAGELFF
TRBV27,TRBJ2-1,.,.,TGTGCCAGCAGTTTAGGACAGAGAAACTACAATGAGCAGTTCTTC,CASSLGQRNYNEQFF
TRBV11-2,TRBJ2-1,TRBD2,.,TGTGCCAGCAGCACTAGCGGGATCAATGAGCAGTTCTTC,CASSTSGINEQFF
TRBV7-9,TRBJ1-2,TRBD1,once,TGTGCCAGCAGCTTACCCGACAGGGACGGAGGCTACACCTTC,CASSLPDRDGGYTF
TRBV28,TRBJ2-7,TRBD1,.,TGTGCCAGCAGTTTCGGGACAGGGGTGTTCGAGCAGTACTTC,CASSFGTGVFEQYF
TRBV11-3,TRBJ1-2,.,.,TGTGCCAGCAGCCTGGGGTCGGGCACGAACTATGGCTACACCTTC,CASSLGSGTNYGYTF
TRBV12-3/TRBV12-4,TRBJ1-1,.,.,TGTGCCAGCAGTTTAAAGGGGAACACTGAAGCTTTCTTT,CASSLKGNTEAFF
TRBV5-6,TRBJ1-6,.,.,TGTGCCAGCAGTTATACCGGGCGAGAGGCTTCACCCCTCCACTTT,CASSYTGREASPLHF
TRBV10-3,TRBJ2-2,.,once,TGTGCCATCAGTGAGATCTCCCTGCGCGGGCAGAACACCGGGGAGCTGTTTTTT,CAISEISLRGQNTGELFF
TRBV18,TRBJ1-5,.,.,TGTGCCAGCTCACCGGGCGGCGATCAGCCCCAGCATTTT,CASSPGGDQPQHF
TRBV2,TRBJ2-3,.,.,TGTGCCAGCAGTCCCCGGGGGCGGGGCCCAGATACGCAGTATTTT,CASSPRGRGPDTQYF
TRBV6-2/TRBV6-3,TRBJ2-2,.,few,TGTGCCAGCAGTTACCTCTTAAGCGGATCGAACACCGGGGAGCTGTTTTTT,CASSYLLSGSNTGELFF
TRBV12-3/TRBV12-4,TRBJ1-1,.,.,TGTGCCACCGTCCTCAAGGGTGAAGCTTTCTTT,CATVLKGEAFF
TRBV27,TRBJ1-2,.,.,TGTGCCAGCAGAAAACAGGAGTCTAACTATGGCTACACCTTC,CASRKQESNYGYTF
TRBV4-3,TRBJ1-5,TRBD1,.,TGCGCCAGCAGCCAAGATCGGACAGGGCGCAATCAGCCCCAGCATTTT,CASSQDRTGRNQPQHF
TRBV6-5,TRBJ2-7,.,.,TGTGCCAGCAGTTACTTCAGGACACCCTACGAGCAGTACTTC,CASSYFRTPYEQYF
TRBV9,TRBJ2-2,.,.,TGTGCCAGCAGCCCCCCCTCGAAGGATCCTAGGACCGGGGAGCTGTTTTTT,CASSPPSKDPRTGELFF
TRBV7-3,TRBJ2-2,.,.,TGTGCCAGCAGCTTCGCATCGGGGGAGCTGTTTTTT,CASSFASGELFF
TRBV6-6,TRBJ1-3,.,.,TGTGCCGGATCAGTAAATTTCGGAAACACCATATATTTT,CAGSVNFGNTIYF
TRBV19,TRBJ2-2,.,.,TGTGCCAGTAGTATCCCCCCGGTGAGAGGGTTAGCCCGTGCGAACACCGGGGAGCTGTTTTTT,CASSIPPVRGLARANTGELFF
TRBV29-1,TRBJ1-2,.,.,TGCAGCGTTGAAGGGGCGCGTGGCTACACCTTC,CSVEGARGYTF
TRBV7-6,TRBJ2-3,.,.,TGTGCCAGCAGCTTAGGCGGGACCAGCACAGATACGCAGTATTTT,CASSLGGTSTDTQYF
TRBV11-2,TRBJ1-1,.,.,TGTGCCAGCAGCTTAGACCCGACAGGGAACACTGAAGCTTTCTTT,CASSLDPTGNTEAFF
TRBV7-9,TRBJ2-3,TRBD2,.,TGTGCCAGCAGCCCCCCGGGACTAGCCGTCACAGATACGCAGTATTTT,CASSPPGLAVTDTQYF
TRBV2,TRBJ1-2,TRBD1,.,TGTGCCAGCAGTGGGACAGGGGCTGGGACGAACTATGGCTACACCTTC,CASSGTGAGTNYGYTF
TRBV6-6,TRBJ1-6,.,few,TGTGCCAGCAGTCCCTCTAGCGGTTCACCCCTCCACTTT,CASSPSSGSPLHF
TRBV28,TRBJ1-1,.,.,TGTGCCAGCAGTTTTGGGACGAACACTGAAGCTTTCTTT,CASSFGTNTEAFF
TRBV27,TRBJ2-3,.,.,TGTGCCAGCAGTCTCAACACGGCAGGCTCCCCCTACACAGATACGCAGTATTTT,CASSLNTAGSPYTDTQYF
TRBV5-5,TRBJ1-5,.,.,TGTGCCAGCAGCCCGGGACAAATTAGCAATCAGCCCCAGCATTTT,CASSPGQISNQPQHF
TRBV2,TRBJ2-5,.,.,TGTGCCAGCAGCGGGACCGCGCCTTCCCAGTACTTC,CASSGTAPSQYF
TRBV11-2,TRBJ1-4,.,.,TGTGCCAGCAGCTTAGGAGGACAGCCGAGCGAAAAACTGTTTTTT,CASSLGGQPSEKLFF
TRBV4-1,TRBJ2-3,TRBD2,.,TGCGCCAGCAGCCAAGGACCGGACGGGGCGGGGGGGCTTACGCAGTATTTT,CASSQGPDGAGGLTQYF
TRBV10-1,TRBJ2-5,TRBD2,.,TGCGCCAGCAGTCCCACCGGACTAGCGGGGGGAGAGACCCAGTACTTC,CASSPTGLAGGETQYF
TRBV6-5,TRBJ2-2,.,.,TGTGCCAGCGGAAATCCCGGGGGCACCGGGGAGCTGTTTTTT,CASGNPGGTGELFF
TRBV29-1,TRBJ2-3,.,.,TGCAGCGTTGCACGTGGCACAGATACGCAGTATTTT,CSVARGTDTQYF